The subject of this entry is one TCR beta chain. The sample belongs to a study of CD8 T cells in Susac syndrome. The multiple sclerosis controls consisted of treatment-naive patients with relapsing-remitting disease, either stable or active. CD8+ and CD4+ T cells were negatively isolated; TEMRA cells were FACS-enriched. An input of roughly 0.5 to 1 ug of RNA was subjected to reverse transcription using random hexamers. One entry per CDR3 protein, called by TCRdb with MiXCR from the immunoSEQ multiplex PCR reads. The sample has approximately 200,000 distinct CDR3 sequences, 90% to 95% seen once. Trimming took 8 bases from V and 7 from J; bases not matched to a gene: 5. CDR1 KGHDR and CDR2 SFDVKD come from the germline V gene. The CDR3 runs 13 residues.

The sequenced sample consisted of CD4+ T cells from PBMCs. V usage is TRBV24-1 and J usage is TRBJ2-1, with 9 bases identical to TRBD1. The TCR comes from a human donor with multiple sclerosis. CDR3 amino acids: CATMGQGGNEQFF. DNA of the CDR3: TGTGCCACCATGGGACAGGGAGGGAATGAGCAGTTCTTC.